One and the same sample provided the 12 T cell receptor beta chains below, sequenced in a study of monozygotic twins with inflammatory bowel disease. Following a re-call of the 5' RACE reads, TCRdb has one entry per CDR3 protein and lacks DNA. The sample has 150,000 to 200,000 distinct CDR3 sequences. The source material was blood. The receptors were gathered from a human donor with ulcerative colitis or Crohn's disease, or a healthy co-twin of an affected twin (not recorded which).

CDR3 sequence: CATLGQATNEKLFF. This chain connects TRBV19 to TRBJ1-4; the D gene TCRdb calls, TRBD1, cannot be checked with no DNA. Germline CDR1 reads LNHDA; CDR2 reads SQIVND (reference sequence). There are 14 residues in the CDR3.

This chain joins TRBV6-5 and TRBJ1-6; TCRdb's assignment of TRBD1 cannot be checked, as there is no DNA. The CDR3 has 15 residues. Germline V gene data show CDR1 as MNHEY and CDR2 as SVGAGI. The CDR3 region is CASSYGGSYNSPLHF.

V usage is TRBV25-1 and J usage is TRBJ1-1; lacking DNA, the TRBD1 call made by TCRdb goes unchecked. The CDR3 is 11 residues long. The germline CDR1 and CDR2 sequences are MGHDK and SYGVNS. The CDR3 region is CASHQRGEAFF.

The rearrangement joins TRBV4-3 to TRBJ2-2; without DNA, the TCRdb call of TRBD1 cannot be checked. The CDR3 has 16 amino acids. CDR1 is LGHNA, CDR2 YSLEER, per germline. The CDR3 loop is CASSQNRGRGTGELFF.

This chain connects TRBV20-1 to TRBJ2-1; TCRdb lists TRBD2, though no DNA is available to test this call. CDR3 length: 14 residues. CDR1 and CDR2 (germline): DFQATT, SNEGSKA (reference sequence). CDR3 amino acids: CSASGLAGVTEQFF.

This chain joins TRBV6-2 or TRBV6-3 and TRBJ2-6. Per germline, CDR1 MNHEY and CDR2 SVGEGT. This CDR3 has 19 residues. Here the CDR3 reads CASSYPGGPRSSGANVLTF.

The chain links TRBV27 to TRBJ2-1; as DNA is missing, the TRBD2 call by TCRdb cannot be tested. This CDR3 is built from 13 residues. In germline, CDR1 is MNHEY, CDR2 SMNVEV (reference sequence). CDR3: CASSSLPYNEQFF.

The CDR3 sequence is CASSVRAGILGELFF. V gene TRBV7-2 combines with J gene TRBJ2-2; TCRdb outputs TRBD2, but without DNA this stays unchecked. CDR1 and CDR2 (germline): SGHTA, FQGNSA. CDR3 length equals 15 residues. The whole variable domain, remainder taken from reference TRBV7-2 and TRBJ2-2, is GAGVSQSPSNKVTEKGKDVELRCDPISGHTALYWYRQSLGQGLEFLIYFQGNSAPDKSGLPSDRFSAERTGGSVSTLTIQRTQQEDSAVYLCASSVRAGILGELFFGEGSRLTVL.

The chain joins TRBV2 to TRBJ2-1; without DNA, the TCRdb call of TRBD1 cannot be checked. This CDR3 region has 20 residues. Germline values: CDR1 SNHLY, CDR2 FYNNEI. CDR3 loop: CASSDPRAGELKTSYNEQFF.

CDR3 sequence reads: CASSLVARKGDEQYF. J is TRBJ2-7 and V is TRBV7-9; the TCRdb D gene call, TRBD1, has no DNA to confirm it. The CDR3 contains 15 residues. Germline CDR1 and CDR2: SEHNR and FQNEAQ (reference sequence).

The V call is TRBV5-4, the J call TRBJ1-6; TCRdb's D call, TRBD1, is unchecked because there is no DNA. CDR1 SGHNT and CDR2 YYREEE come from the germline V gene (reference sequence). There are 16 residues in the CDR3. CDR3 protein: CASSKTGANYNSPLHF.

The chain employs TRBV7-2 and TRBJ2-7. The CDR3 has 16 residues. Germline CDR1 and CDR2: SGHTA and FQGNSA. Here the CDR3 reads CASSLELAGGTGEQYF.